Listed here are 28 T cell receptor beta chains from one sample, sequenced in a study of blood T cell repertoires in COVID-19. Only in-frame clones appear in the TCRdb table, and some are missing; sequencing was by immunoSEQ multiplex PCR. Of 310,000 or so clones listed, about 90% are singletons. Sequencing was done on a sample of PBMCs or T cells enriched from blood (not recorded which). These receptors were obtained from a woman in her 30s who had recovered from COVID-19.

V gene TRBV5-1 combines with J gene TRBJ2-1, with 11 bases aligning to TRBD2. This CDR3 is 14 amino acids long. Losses at the gene ends were 6 bases for V and 3 bases for J; bases not matched to a gene: 2. Germline values: CDR1 SGHRS, CDR2 YFSETQ. The DNA for the CDR3 is TGCGCCAGCACTACTAGCGGGGGCTACAATGAGCAGTTCTTC. Protein product: CASTTSGGYNEQFF.

This chain uses TRBV3-1 (or the pseudogene TRBV3-2) with TRBJ1-5; a weak D match, TRBD1 (6 bases). The CDR3 runs to 15 residues. Trimming removed 0 bases from V and 4 bases from J, with 10 bases in between. Per germline, CDR1 LGHDT and CDR2 YNNKEL (reference sequence). This chain's CDR3 is CASSQDIRGNQPQHF. For the CDR3, the DNA is TGTGCCAGCAGCCAAGATATCAGGGGAAATCAGCCCCAGCATTTT.

In this sample, this clone turned up once. V usage is TRBV5-6 and J usage is TRBJ2-3; 13 nucleotides line up with TRBD2. With 4 bases clipped from V and 4 bases from J, the junction kept 9 bases outside the gene matches. CDR3 size: 17 residues. Germline V gene data show CDR1 as SGHDT and CDR2 as YYEEEE. CDR3 nucleotides: TGTGCCAGCAGCCCCGGACTAGCGGGGGACCGACCAGATACGCAGTATTTT. This encodes CASSPGLAGDRPDTQYF.

The chain uses TRBV7-2 and TRBJ1-2, with TRBD1 matching 12 bases. The CDR3 loop spans 15 amino acids. Germline CDR1 and CDR2: SGHTA and FQGNSA. V dropped 1 base and J dropped 5; count of bases not matched to a gene: 2. The CDR3 loop reads CASSLGGQGAYGYTF. In DNA form, the CDR3 reads TGTGCCAGCAGCTTAGGGGGACAGGGGGCTTATGGCTACACCTTC. Drawing the rest from reference TRBV7-2 and TRBJ1-2, the complete variable domain is GAGVSQSPSNKVTEKGKDVELRCDPISGHTALYWYRQSLGQGLEFLIYFQGNSAPDKSGLPSDRFSAERTGGSVSTLTIQRTQQEDSAVYLCASSLGGQGAYGYTFGSGTRLTVV.

A single count supports this clone. The chain links TRBV30 to TRBJ1-4, with 9 bases that match TRBD1. Germline-derived CDR1 and CDR2 are GTSNPN and SVGIG (reference sequence). The CDR3 is 13 amino acids. V lost 4 bases to trimming and J lost 7 bases; unmatched junction nucleotides: 4. The CDR3 DNA sequence: TGTGCCTGGAAAAGACAGGGGGTTGAAAAACTGTTTTTT. It specifies CAWKRQGVEKLFF.

V is TRBV30 and J is TRBJ1-2; perhaps TRBD1 as D (5 bases). CDR1 is GTSNPN and CDR2 is SVGIG in the germline V gene (reference sequence). This CDR3 contains 13 residues. Trimming removed 3 bases from V and 3 bases from J, with 11 bases in between. CDR3 bases: TGTGCCTGGAGCCCCAGGGTCGACTATGGCTACACCTTC. Its protein product is CAWSPRVDYGYTF.

This rearrangement joins TRBV6-5 to TRBJ1-1; D is possibly TRBD1 (5 bases). This CDR3 region has 14 residues. Germline V CDR1 and CDR2: MNHEY, SVGAGI. Trimming removed 0 bases at V and 5 bases at J, with 10 bases between. CDR3 DNA sequence: TGTGCCAGCAGTTACTCGACAGTCGGGACTGAAGCTTTCTTT. This translates into CASSYSTVGTEAFF.

The genes are TRBV27 and TRBJ1-5; no clear D gene. Trimming removed 2 bases at V and 7 bases at J, with 12 bases between. Germline V gene sequence: CDR1 MNHEY, CDR2 SMNVEV (reference sequence). CDR3 length: 14 residues. Written as DNA, the CDR3 is TGTGCCAGCAGTTTAGTCCGGGTCGGGCAGCCCCAGCATTTT. The encoded protein is CASSLVRVGQPQHF.

The chain couples TRBV12-3 or TRBV12-4 to TRBJ2-2, with D perhaps matching TRBD1 (5 bases). This CDR3 contains 11 residues. Trimming stripped 1 base from V and 11 bases from J, with 5 bases between. CDR3: CASSLGTELFF. The CDR3 DNA follows: TGTGCCAGCAGTTTAGGGACAGAGCTGTTTTTT.

The chain links TRBV30 to TRBJ2-7; 8 bases are a match to TRBD1. J lost 7 bases, V lost 5 bases, and 10 bases had no gene match. The CDR3 totals 13 residues. Germline CDR1 is GTSNPN and CDR2 is SVGIG (reference sequence). CDR3 in amino acids: CAWRRQGPSEQYF. For the CDR3, the DNA is TGTGCCTGGCGACGACAGGGGCCCAGTGAGCAGTACTTC.

J is TRBJ2-2 and V is TRBV21-1; the table gives TRBD1 as D, unverified against the DNA. TRBV21-1 is deemed a pseudogene. The CDR3 is made up of 17 amino acids. CDR3 protein: CASSTHGQAREIGELFF. CDR3 in DNA: TGTGCCAGCAGCACCCATGGACAGGCGAGGGAGATCGGGGAGCTGTTTTTT.

CDR3 nucleotides: TGTGCCAGCAGCGAAATAGCGGGGGTAACAGATACGCAGTATTTT. Its protein is CASSEIAGVTDTQYF. This sequence joins TRBV7-3 and TRBJ2-3; 9 bases align to TRBD2. Germline-derived CDR1 and CDR2 are SGHTA and FQGTGA. CDR3 length: 15 residues. V dropped 5 bases and J dropped 3; count of bases not matched to a gene: 6.

The chain combines TRBV30 with TRBJ1-3; no reliable D call. Germline V lookup: CDR1 GTSNPN, CDR2 SVGIG (reference sequence). The CDR3 sequence is 14 residues long. V shed 2 bases and J shed 4 bases, with 12 bases lying between them. The CDR3: CAWSRLGSGNTIYF. The DNA for the CDR3 is TGTGCCTGGAGTCGACTTGGAAGCGGAAACACCATATATTTT.

DNA for the CDR3: TGTGCCAGCCGGATCACGGCCGGGACCGGGGAGCTGTTTTTT. Its protein product is CASRITAGTGELFF. The gene calls are TRBV5-8 and TRBJ2-2, with D unresolved. With 7 bases removed from V and 5 bases from J, the gap between germline ends came to 15 bases. Germline CDR1 SGHTS, CDR2 YDEGEE. CDR3 length equals 14 residues.

This chain connects TRBV19 to TRBJ1-5; maybe TRBD1 (5 bases). The CDR3 runs 17 residues. The germline V gene encodes CDR1 LNHDA and CDR2 SQIVND (reference sequence). V lost 2 bases and J 3 bases, leaving 17 bases between the germline ends. The CDR3 bases are TGTGCCAGTAGTATAACAACCGAGGCGGGGCCCAATCAGCCCCAGCATTTT. Protein: CASSITTEAGPNQPQHF.

The J gene is TRBJ1-1, the V gene TRBV20-1; possibly TRBD1 for D (5 bases). V was shortened by 3 bases and J by 0 bases, with 8 bases between the two germline ends. This CDR3 contains 13 residues. The germline V gene encodes CDR1 DFQATT and CDR2 SNEGSKA (reference sequence). CDR3 DNA sequence: TGCAGTGCTAGTCGCAGGGTGAACACTGAAGCTTTCTTT. Residues: CSASRRVNTEAFF.

J is TRBJ1-1 and V is TRBV2; D is undetermined. V shed 9 bases and J shed 5 bases, with 16 bases lying between them. From germline, CDR1 is SNHLY and CDR2 FYNNEI. This CDR3 region has 13 residues. CDR3 coding DNA: TGTGCCAGTAAAGTCCAGGCGGGGACTGAAGCTTTCTTT. Translated, it gives CASKVQAGTEAFF. The full variable domain, completed using reference TRBV2 and TRBJ1-1, is EPEVTQTPSHQVTQMGQEVILRCVPISNHLYFYWYRQILGQKVEFLVSFYNNEISEKSEIFDDQFSVERPDGSNFTLKIRSTKLEDSAMYFCASKVQAGTEAFFGQGTRLTVV.

The CDR3 DNA follows: TGTGCCTGGAACCCGGGACAGGGAGGGGGCTACACCTTC. The encoded protein is CAWNPGQGGGYTF. The chain joins TRBV30 to TRBJ1-2, with 9 bases matching TRBD1. The CDR3 is made up of 13 amino acids. Trimming took 4 bases from V and 8 from J; bases not matched to a gene: 8. Per germline, CDR1 GTSNPN and CDR2 SVGIG (reference sequence).

This clone was found a few times. The genes are TRBV18 and TRBJ1-2; 8 bases agree with TRBD1. Germline V lookup: CDR1 KGHSH, CDR2 LQKENI. The CDR3 covers 16 residues. V shed 0 bases and J 2 bases; nucleotides not matched to a gene: 5. CDR3 residues: CASSPPGQAVNYGYTF. For the CDR3, the DNA is TGTGCCAGCTCACCACCGGGACAGGCTGTGAACTATGGCTACACCTTC.

The chain has TRBV6-5 and TRBJ1-1; TRBD1 is a possible D gene (6 bases). This CDR3 has 15 amino acids. Trimming stripped 7 bases from V and 7 bases from J, with 22 bases between. Germline-derived CDR1 and CDR2 are MNHEY and SVGAGI. The CDR3 sequence: CASTRGFSQLGEAFF. Written as DNA, the CDR3 is TGTGCCAGCACAAGGGGGTTCTCCCAGCTAGGTGAAGCTTTCTTT.

The chain is built from TRBV12-5 and TRBJ1-5; 7 bases align to TRBD1. CDR3 size: 20 residues. The V gene's germline CDR1 is LGHNT and CDR2 FRNRAP. The V and J ends lost 0 bases and 5 bases, in that order; junction bases with no gene match: 19. DNA for the CDR3: TGTGCTAGTGGTTTGGTAATATCCGGACAGGAGCCTAGAATTGATCAGCCCCAGCATTTT. Its translation: CASGLVISGQEPRIDQPQHF.

V is TRBV5-1 and J is TRBJ2-5; D gene unclear. The V gene's germline CDR1 is SGHRS and CDR2 YFSETQ. This CDR3 comprises 13 residues. V was shortened by 0 bases and J by 3 bases, with 6 bases between the two germline ends. The chain's CDR3 is CASSLGQKETQYF. The CDR3 DNA reads TGCGCCAGCAGCTTGGGGCAGAAAGAGACCCAGTACTTC.

The V call is TRBV6-5, the J call TRBJ2-7, with 7 nucleotides matching TRBD2. Trimming cost V 7 bases and J 7 bases; bases outside gene matches: 13. This CDR3 has 14 residues. The germline V gene has CDR1 MNHEY and CDR2 SVGAGI. CDR3 DNA: TGTGCCAGCACCAGCCCCGGGGGGATAGGGGAGCAGTACTTC. Translating it yields CASTSPGGIGEQYF.

V usage is TRBV6-5 and J usage is TRBJ2-7; TRBD2 agrees at 8 bases. CDR3 length equals 14 residues. Germline lookup yields CDR1 MNHEY and CDR2 SVGAGI. The V gene end was trimmed by 5 bases and the J gene end by 2 bases; junction bases not matched to a gene: 5. The CDR3 here is CASSKIAGTYEQYF. CDR3 bases: TGTGCCAGCAGTAAAATAGCGGGGACCTACGAGCAGTACTTC.

This chain uses TRBV7-9 with TRBJ1-1; TRBD1 is a possible D gene (6 bases). V gave up 3 bases and J gave up 7 bases, with 12 bases separating them. This CDR3 is built from 13 residues. CDR1 and CDR2 (germline): SEHNR, FQNEAQ (reference sequence). CDR3 loop: CASSFEGGSEAFF. Here the CDR3 DNA reads TGTGCCAGCAGCTTCGAGGGGGGGAGTGAAGCTTTCTTT.

The chain is built from TRBV30 and TRBJ1-6; 9 bases agree with TRBD1. With 0 bases clipped from V and 7 bases from J, the junction kept 4 bases outside the gene matches. The CDR3 has 15 amino acids. CDR1 and CDR2 (germline): GTSNPN, SVGIG (reference sequence). The CDR3 nucleotides read TGTGCCTGGAGTGTATCGGGGACAGGGAATTCACCCCTCCACTTT. As protein: CAWSVSGTGNSPLHF.

The chain combines TRBV5-4 with TRBJ1-4, with no clear D. The CDR3 is 13 residues long. Germline V CDR1 and CDR2: SGHNT, YYREEE (reference sequence). Trimming stripped 1 base from V and 3 bases from J, with 4 bases between. CDR3 sequence reads: CASSLLPNEKLFF. The DNA for the CDR3 is TGTGCCAGCAGCTTGCTTCCTAATGAAAAACTGTTTTTT. Combining the CDR3 with reference TRBV5-4 and TRBJ1-4 gives the whole variable domain ETGVTQSPTHLIKTRGQQVTLRCSSQSGHNTVSWYQQALGQGPQFIFQYYREEENGRGNFPPRFSGLQFPNYSSELNVNALELDDSALYLCASSLLPNEKLFFGSGTQLSVL.

The V and J genes are TRBV7-8 and TRBJ2-2; maybe TRBD1 (5 bases). Germline assignment: CDR1 SGHVS and CDR2 FQNEAQ. The V and J ends lost 2 bases and 0 bases respectively, with 10 bases between them. CDR3 length: 16 amino acids. The CDR3 sequence: CASSLSRVPNTGELFF. CDR3 coding DNA: TGTGCCAGCAGCTTATCCAGGGTCCCGAACACCGGGGAGCTGTTTTTT.